This T cell receptor (beta chain) was retrieved from a study of response to subunit inactivated influenza vaccine. The V end lost 7 bases, the J end lost 1 base, and 15 bases lay between the germline ends. Germline V gene data show CDR1 as SQVTM and CDR2 as ANQGSEA. This CDR3 comprises 14 residues. TCRdb reprocessed the RT-PCR reads with MiXCR, giving one entry per CDR3 protein. This table holds just under 250,000 distinct CDR3 sequences, 12% found once. This clonotype was recorded many times. Sample: non-naive T cells sorted from PBMCs, taken 14 to 15 days before vaccination. The V and J genes are TRBV29-1 and TRBJ2-3; no reliable D call. The TCR sequence derives from a man over 45 who received an inactivated influenza vaccine. The CDR3 nucleotides are TGCAGCGCCCCAGGTCTCCCCCGCACAGATACGCAGTATTTT. It translates to CSAPGLPRTDTQYF.